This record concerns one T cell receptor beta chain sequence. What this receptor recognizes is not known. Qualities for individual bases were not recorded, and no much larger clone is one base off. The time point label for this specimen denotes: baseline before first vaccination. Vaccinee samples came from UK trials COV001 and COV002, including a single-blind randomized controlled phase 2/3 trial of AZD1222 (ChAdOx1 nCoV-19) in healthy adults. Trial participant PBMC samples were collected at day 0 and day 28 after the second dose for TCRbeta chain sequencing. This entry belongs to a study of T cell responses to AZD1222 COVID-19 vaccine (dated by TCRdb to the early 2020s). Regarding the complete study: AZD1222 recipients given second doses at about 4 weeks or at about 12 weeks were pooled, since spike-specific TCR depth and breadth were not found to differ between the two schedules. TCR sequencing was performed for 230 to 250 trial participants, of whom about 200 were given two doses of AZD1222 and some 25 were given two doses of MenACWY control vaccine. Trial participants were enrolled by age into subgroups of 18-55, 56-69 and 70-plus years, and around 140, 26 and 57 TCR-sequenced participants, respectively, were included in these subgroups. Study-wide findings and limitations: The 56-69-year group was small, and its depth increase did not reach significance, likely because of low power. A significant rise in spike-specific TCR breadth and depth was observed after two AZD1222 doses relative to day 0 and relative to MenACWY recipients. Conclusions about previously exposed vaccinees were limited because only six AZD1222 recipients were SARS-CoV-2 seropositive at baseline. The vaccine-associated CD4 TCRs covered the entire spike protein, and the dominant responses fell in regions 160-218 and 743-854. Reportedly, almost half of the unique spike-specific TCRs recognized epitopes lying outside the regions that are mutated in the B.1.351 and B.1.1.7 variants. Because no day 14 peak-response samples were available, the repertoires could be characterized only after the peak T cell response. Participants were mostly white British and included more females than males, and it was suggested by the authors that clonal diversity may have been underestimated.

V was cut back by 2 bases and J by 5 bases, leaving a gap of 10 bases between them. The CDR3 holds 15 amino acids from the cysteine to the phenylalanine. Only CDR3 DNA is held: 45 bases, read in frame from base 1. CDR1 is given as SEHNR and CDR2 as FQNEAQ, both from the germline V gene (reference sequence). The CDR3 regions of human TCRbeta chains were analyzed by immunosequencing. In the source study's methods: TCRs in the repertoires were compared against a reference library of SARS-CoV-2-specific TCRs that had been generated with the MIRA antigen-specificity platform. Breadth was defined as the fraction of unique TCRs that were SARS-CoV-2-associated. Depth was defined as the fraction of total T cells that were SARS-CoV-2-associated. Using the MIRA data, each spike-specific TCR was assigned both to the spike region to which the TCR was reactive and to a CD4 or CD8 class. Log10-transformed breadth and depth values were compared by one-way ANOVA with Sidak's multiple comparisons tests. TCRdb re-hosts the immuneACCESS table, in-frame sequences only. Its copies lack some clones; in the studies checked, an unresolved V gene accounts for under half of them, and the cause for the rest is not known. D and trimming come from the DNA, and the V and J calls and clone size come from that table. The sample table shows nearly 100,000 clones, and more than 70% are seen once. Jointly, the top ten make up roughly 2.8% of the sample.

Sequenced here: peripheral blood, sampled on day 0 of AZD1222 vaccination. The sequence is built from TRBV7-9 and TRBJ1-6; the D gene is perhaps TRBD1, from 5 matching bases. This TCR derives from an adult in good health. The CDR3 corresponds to CASSLIGVHNSPLHF. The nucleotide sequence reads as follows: TGTGCCAGCAGCTTAATAGGGGTTCATAATTCACCCCTCCACTTT.